A single sample gave rise to the 18 T cell receptor beta chains below, sequenced in a study of T-cell reconstitution after alpha-beta-depleted transplantation in children. TCRbeta library preparation incorporated unique molecular identifiers. TCRdb analysed the PCR reads with MiXCR anew, one entry per CDR3 protein. The sample consists of hundreds of thousands of distinct CDR3 sequences, about 16% of them appearing once. Specimen: PBMCs, mostly from graft donor cells, collected 360 days after TCRalphabeta/CD19-depleted stem cell transplant. All receptors come from a boy younger than two who had a stem cell transplant for Wiskott-Aldrich syndrome, so the T cells may come from the graft donor.

This clonotype appeared a few times. The chain is built from TRBV12-3 or TRBV12-4 and TRBJ2-7; 9 bases map to TRBD2. The J segment lost 0 bases and the V segment lost 6 bases, leaving 3 bases of the junction unmatched. The CDR3 sequence is 14 residues long. CDR3 sequence: CASSKTSGSYEQYF. DNA of the CDR3: TGTGCCAGCAGCAAGACTAGCGGCTCCTACGAGCAGTACTTC.

This chain connects TRBV7-9 to TRBJ2-5, with 10 bases matching TRBD2. The CDR3 runs 16 residues. V lost 7 bases to trimming and J lost 0 bases; unmatched junction nucleotides: 8. Germline V gene sequence: CDR1 SEHNR, CDR2 FQNEAQ (reference sequence). CDR3 protein: CASTARGTSDQETQYF. CDR3 in DNA: TGTGCCAGCACCGCTAGGGGGACTAGCGACCAAGAGACCCAGTACTTC.

This clonotype was detected only a few times. The rearrangement uses TRBV6-1 and TRBJ1-1; no clear D. With 1 base removed from V and 1 base from J, the gap between germline ends came to 13 bases. Germline values: CDR1 MNHNS, CDR2 SASEGT. This CDR3 spans 16 amino acids. CDR3: CASSEERYRWNTEAFF. CDR3 bases: TGTGCCAGCAGTGAAGAGAGATATAGGTGGAACACTGAAGCTTTCTTT.

A single count supports this clonotype. The chain has TRBV11-2 and TRBJ2-1; the D is unclear. CDR1 SGHAT and CDR2 FQNNGV come from the germline V gene. The CDR3 covers 18 residues. The V and J ends lost 2 bases and 0 bases respectively, with 17 bases between them. CDR3 sequence: CASSLRLKTRSSYNEQFF. For the CDR3, the DNA is TGTGCCAGCAGCTTACGACTTAAAACCAGAAGCTCCTACAATGAGCAGTTCTTC.

This clonotype was recorded at least ten times. V and J are TRBV5-1 and TRBJ2-1; 12 nucleotides agree with TRBD2. The CDR3 loop spans 17 amino acids. In germline, CDR1 is SGHRS, CDR2 YFSETQ. With 2 bases clipped from V and 7 bases from J, the junction kept 10 bases outside the gene matches. The CDR3 bases are TGCGCCAGCAGCTTTCCACGACTAGCGGGAGTAGGGAATGAGCAGTTCTTC. Translating gives CASSFPRLAGVGNEQFF.

The chain couples TRBV10-3 to TRBJ1-5, with D hard to call. Germline V CDR1 and CDR2: ENHRY, SYGVKD. V was shortened by 4 bases and J by 4 bases, with 5 bases between the two germline ends. This CDR3 contains 12 residues. Written as DNA, the CDR3 is TGTGCCATCAGTGTCACAAATCAGCCCCAGCATTTT. Its protein is CAISVTNQPQHF.

The rearrangement links TRBV20-1 to TRBJ2-2, with a possible D match to TRBD1 (5 bases). V was clipped by 4 bases and J by 0 bases, with 12 bases between them. The germline V gene has CDR1 DFQATT and CDR2 SNEGSKA (reference sequence). This CDR3 comprises 15 residues. The CDR3 sequence: CSAIRAGPNTGELFF. CDR3 nucleotides: TGCAGTGCTATTAGGGCAGGGCCGAACACCGGGGAGCTGTTTTTT.

The rearrangement uses TRBV5-1 and TRBJ2-5, with a tentative D call TRBD1 (5 bases). Trimming cost V 0 bases and J 5 bases, with 14 bases left between them. The CDR3 consists of 15 residues. Germline CDR1 is SGHRS and CDR2 is YFSETQ. The CDR3 bases are TGCGCCAGCAGCTTGGACAGGATTTTGGGGGAGACCCAGTACTTC. Translation: CASSLDRILGETQYF.

The V gene is TRBV6-5, the J gene TRBJ1-4; D is unclear. The germline CDR1 and CDR2 sequences are MNHEY and SVGAGI. V lost 0 bases and J 4 bases, leaving 9 bases between the germline ends. This CDR3 region has 15 residues. In nucleotides, the CDR3 is TGTGCCAGCAGTTACTCGGGAGGGTATAATGAAAAACTGTTTTTT. This gives the protein CASSYSGGYNEKLFF.

This chain uses TRBV10-3 with TRBJ2-2; D gene unclear. Germline V gene data show CDR1 as ENHRY and CDR2 as SYGVKD. V gave up 5 bases and J gave up 2 bases, with 3 bases separating them. There are 12 residues in the CDR3. This CDR3 is CAISHNTGELFF. The CDR3 region has the DNA TGTGCCATCAGTCATAACACCGGGGAGCTGTTTTTT.

The genes are TRBV30 and TRBJ2-1; D assignment may be TRBD1 or TRBD2 (5 bases each). The CDR3 is 16 residues long. Germline V gives CDR1 GTSNPN, CDR2 SVGIG (reference sequence). V lost 0 bases, J lost 0 bases, and 12 bases lay in between. The CDR3 region has the DNA TGTGCCTGGAGTGTACGGGCAGGGAGCTCCTACAATGAGCAGTTCTTC. This sequence encodes CAWSVRAGSSYNEQFF.

This chain uses TRBV9 with TRBJ2-2, with TRBD2 matching over 9 bases. Looked up from germline, CDR1 is SGDLS and CDR2 is YYNGEE. The CDR3 covers 16 residues. V gave up 3 bases and J gave up 4 bases; unmatched junction bases: 7. The CDR3 DNA sequence: TGTGCCAGCAGCGCAGGATTTAGCGGGAGCACCGGGGAGCTGTTTTTT. It yields the protein CASSAGFSGSTGELFF.

The CDR3 here is CASKGPASTGELFF. The CDR3 DNA reads TGTGCCAGCAAGGGCCCAGCCTCGACCGGGGAGCTGTTTTTT. J is TRBJ2-2 and V is TRBV6-1; D call uncertain. Looked up from germline, CDR1 is MNHNS and CDR2 is SASEGT. Trimming left V 7 bases short and J 5 bases short, with 14 bases between. The CDR3 length is 14 residues.

This clonotype was seen more than once but under ten times. The chain couples TRBV6-2 or TRBV6-3 to TRBJ2-1; 12 nucleotides match TRBD2. Germline loops: CDR1 MNHEY, CDR2 SVGEGT. J gave up 7 bases and V 0 bases, and 16 bases lay outside the gene matches. This CDR3 spans 20 amino acids. This CDR3 reads CASSYSVLAGGPVGRNEQFF. The CDR3 DNA is TGTGCCAGCAGTTACTCGGTCCTAGCGGGAGGGCCGGTGGGCAGAAATGAGCAGTTCTTC.

This clonotype was seen more than once but under ten times. This chain connects TRBV15 to TRBJ1-2, with unresolved D. The CDR3 sequence is 14 residues long. With 6 bases removed from V and 0 bases from J, the gap between germline ends came to 11 bases. Germline CDR1 and CDR2: LNHNV and YYDKDF (reference sequence). CDR3: CATSERPTNYGYTF. The CDR3 DNA sequence: TGTGCCACCAGTGAGAGACCGACTAACTATGGCTACACCTTC.

This sequence joins TRBV20-1 and TRBJ2-2, with 10 bases matching TRBD2. The CDR3 sequence is 15 residues long. Germline V gene data show CDR1 as DFQATT and CDR2 as SNEGSKA (reference sequence). Germline trimming cut 6 bases from V and 4 bases from J; bases unmatched to any gene: 8. The CDR3 region is CSAATSGISTGELFF. DNA of the CDR3: TGCAGTGCCGCCACTAGCGGGATTTCCACCGGGGAGCTGTTTTTT.

The chain recombines TRBV7-9 with TRBJ2-7; 10 nucleotides line up with TRBD1. The CDR3 contains 16 residues. Losses at the gene ends were 1 base for V and 5 bases for J; bases not matched to a gene: 8. Per germline, CDR1 SEHNR and CDR2 FQNEAQ (reference sequence). The CDR3 DNA is TGTGCCAGCAGCTTAGAAAGGACAGGGGGAGCGGACGAGCAGTACTTC. Amino acids: CASSLERTGGADEQYF.

This clonotype was seen a few times. A much larger clone differs from this one at a single base, so this may be a read error. This chain uses TRBV3-1 with TRBJ1-4; D is ambiguous. CDR1 LGHDT and CDR2 YNNKEL come from the germline V gene (reference sequence). Trimming shortened V by 3 bases and J by 15 bases, and 14 bases separated the two germline ends. This CDR3 region has 12 residues. CDR3 sequence (DNA): TGTGCCAGCAGCCAGGCGATAGCCAGATTGTTTTTT. This gives the protein CASSQAIARLFF.